These T cell receptor beta chains were read from a single sample in a study of cytomegalovirus exposure and HLA in healthy donors. Profiled with immunoSEQ multiplex PCR; TCRdb holds only in-frame clones, not every one. The sample records around 130,000 clones, around three quarters being singletons. The material sequenced was PBMCs. The source is a young man in good health and CMV-seronegative. The CDR3 runs from the conserved cysteine through the conserved F or W. Each record gives: D gene, clone size, J gene, V gene, CDR3 protein, CDR3 DNA. The D gene is left open where the match is weak. A clone size is listed for some rows: how often the clone was seen (once, few, many), or a class if it is expanded.

>.|.|TRBJ1-2|TRBV19
CASRTDRPPYGYTF
TGTGCCAGTAGGACAGACAGACCCCCATATGGCTACACCTTC
>.|.|TRBJ1-5|TRBV19
CASSGRVGNQPQHF
TGTGCCAGTTCAGGGCGCGTAGGCAATCAGCCCCAGCATTTT
>.|.|TRBJ1-1|TRBV30
CAWSVNEGTEAFF
TGTGCCTGGAGTGTTAATGAGGGCACTGAAGCTTTCTTT
>.|.|TRBJ2-7|TRBV2
CASSVTGREQYF
TGTGCCAGCAGTGTCACAGGGCGTGAGCAGTACTTC
>.|once|TRBJ2-7|TRBV4-3
CASSRIRGSYEQYF
TGCGCCAGCAGCCGAATCAGAGGCTCCTACGAGCAGTACTTC
>.|.|TRBJ2-1|TRBV29-1
CSVEGSRGSISSYNEQFF
TGCAGCGTTGAAGGCTCGAGGGGGTCTATTAGCTCCTACAATGAGCAGTTCTTC
>TRBD1|.|TRBJ2-5|TRBV5-1
CASSLGTAQETQYF
TGCGCCAGCAGCTTAGGGACAGCTCAAGAGACCCAGTACTTC
>.|few|TRBJ1-2|TRBV7-9
CASSRDIHGYTF
TGTGCCAGCTCACGGGACATTCATGGCTACACCTTC
>.|.|TRBJ1-6|TRBV19
CASRATESPLHF
TGTGCCAGTAGAGCGACTGAATCACCCCTCCACTTT
>TRBD1|.|TRBJ1-1|TRBV6-5
CASSYWTGPFGTEAFF
TGTGCCAGCAGTTATTGGACAGGGCCCTTCGGGACTGAAGCTTTCTTT
>.|few|TRBJ2-3|TRBV9
CASSVAVWSTDTQYF
TGTGCCAGCAGCGTAGCAGTCTGGAGCACAGATACGCAGTATTTT
>.|.|TRBJ2-7|TRBV6-5
CASRLAYSYEQYF
TGTGCCAGCAGACTAGCATACTCCTACGAGCAGTACTTC
>TRBD2|.|TRBJ2-1|TRBV6-5
CASSRDYYNEQFF
TGTGCCAGCAGCAGGGACTATTACAATGAGCAGTTCTTC
>TRBD1|once|TRBJ2-7|TRBV2
CASTGQAAYEQYF
TGTGCCAGCACCGGACAGGCCGCCTACGAGCAGTACTTC
>.|.|TRBJ1-2|TRBV2
CASSLTTGSNYGYTF
TGTGCCAGCAGTCTTACGACAGGCTCTAACTATGGCTACACCTTC
>.|.|TRBJ1-6|TRBV5-6
CASSLIADSNSPLHF
TGTGCCAGCAGCTTAATAGCCGATTCTAATTCACCCCTCCACTTT
>TRBD2|.|TRBJ2-3|TRBV4-3
CASSQPTGVAGSTDTQYF
TGCGCCAGCAGCCAGCCTACGGGGGTAGCGGGGTCCACAGATACGCAGTATTTT
>TRBD1|.|TRBJ1-1|TRBV4-1
CASSQLTGGGTEAFF
TGCGCCAGCAGCCAACTCACAGGGGGCGGCACTGAAGCTTTCTTT
>TRBD1|.|TRBJ2-1|TRBV5-1
CASSGQGAVYNEQFF
TGCGCCAGCAGCGGACAGGGGGCGGTTTACAATGAGCAGTTCTTC
>TRBD1|.|TRBJ2-5|TRBV10-3
CAISPTGGETQYF
TGTGCCATCAGCCCCACAGGGGGCGAGACCCAGTACTTC
>TRBD1|.|TRBJ2-7|TRBV6-1
CASSGRGTGSYEQYF
TGTGCCAGCAGCGGGAGAGGGACAGGGTCTTACGAGCAGTACTTC
>TRBD1|.|TRBJ2-7|TRBV27
CASRRGQGRIYEQYF
TGTGCCAGCAGACGCGGACAGGGGCGAATCTACGAGCAGTACTTC
>.|.|TRBJ2-7|TRBV7-9
CASSLGSREQYF
TGTGCCAGCAGCTTAGGATCCAGGGAGCAGTACTTC
>TRBD1|.|TRBJ1-5|TRBV10-2
CASRGTGSNQPQHF
TGCGCCAGCAGGGGGACAGGGAGCAATCAGCCCCAGCATTTT
>.|.|TRBJ1-1|TRBV7-9
CASSFPGYEAFF
TGTGCCAGCAGTTTCCCAGGATACGAAGCTTTCTTT
>TRBD1|.|TRBJ2-7|TRBV5-1
CASSTGQGNYEQYF
TGCGCCAGCAGCACGGGACAGGGGAACTACGAGCAGTACTTC